These T cell receptor beta chains were read from a single sample in a study of shared clonotypes between healthy human individuals. Clones were read by immunoSEQ multiplex PCR, and TCRdb kept only the in-frame ones, dropping some. There are about 2 million clones in the sample; roughly 94% occur only once, and 0.13% lies in the top ten. Sequenced: naive CD4+ T cells sorted from blood. The receptor source for this set is a man aged 18-30 years in good health. CDR3s leave out the opening cysteine and the closing phenylalanine or tryptophan. Each record gives: V gene, J gene, CDR3 length, CDR3 protein.

V gene: TRBV4-1
J gene: TRBJ2-7
CDR3 length: 11
CDR3 protein: ASSQDQGWEQY

V gene: TRBV6-6
J gene: TRBJ2-7
CDR3 length: 12
CDR3 protein: ASSYGDRGYEQY

V gene: TRBV7-9
J gene: TRBJ1-1
CDR3 length: 11
CDR3 protein: ASSPTLGTEAF

V gene: TRBV5-1
J gene: TRBJ2-7
CDR3 length: 12
CDR3 protein: ASRLDRGLNEQY

V gene: TRBV6-1
J gene: TRBJ2-1
CDR3 length: 14
CDR3 protein: ASSAEGLAVYNEQF

V gene: TRBV5-6
J gene: TRBJ2-2
CDR3 length: 12
CDR3 protein: ASSLDHNTGELF

V gene: TRBV7-9
J gene: TRBJ1-4
CDR3 length: 13
CDR3 protein: ASSLGAREQEKLF

V gene: TRBV6-5
J gene: TRBJ2-2
CDR3 length: 13
CDR3 protein: ASSYMQGANGELF

V gene: TRBV4-1
J gene: TRBJ1-2
CDR3 length: 17
CDR3 protein: ASSQDLITSHLSGYGYT

V gene: TRBV5-1
J gene: TRBJ2-4
CDR3 length: 12
CDR3 protein: ASSLESSRLVPY

V gene: TRBV18
J gene: TRBJ1-5
CDR3 length: 14
CDR3 protein: ASSNSGALGNQPQH

V gene: TRBV6-1
J gene: TRBJ2-3
CDR3 length: 12
CDR3 protein: ASSATSGTDTQY

V gene: TRBV19
J gene: TRBJ2-1
CDR3 length: 14
CDR3 protein: ASSIQGLAGAHEQF

V gene: TRBV7-6
J gene: TRBJ1-2
CDR3 length: 11
CDR3 protein: ASSLGLNYGYT

V gene: TRBV5-8
J gene: TRBJ2-5
CDR3 length: 13
CDR3 protein: ASEPGTRGQETQY

V gene: TRBV27
J gene: TRBJ1-5
CDR3 length: 15
CDR3 protein: ASSQETRTGRHQPQH

V gene: TRBV7-2
J gene: TRBJ2-3
CDR3 length: 14
CDR3 protein: ASSLGGNSIVDTQY

V gene: TRBV6-1
J gene: TRBJ2-1
CDR3 length: 15
CDR3 protein: ASSEAGTSGLRSEQF

V gene: TRBV10-3
J gene: TRBJ2-7
CDR3 length: 13
CDR3 protein: AISESRDRGYEQY

V gene: TRBV5-4
J gene: TRBJ2-7
CDR3 length: 15
CDR3 protein: ASSLAVATGGMDEQY

V gene: TRBV6-1
J gene: TRBJ2-1
CDR3 length: 13
CDR3 protein: ASRIPQLAYNEQF

V gene: TRBV6-1
J gene: TRBJ2-5
CDR3 length: 10
CDR3 protein: ASSAQKETQY

V gene: TRBV7-2
J gene: TRBJ1-2
CDR3 length: 14
CDR3 protein: ASSLEGGAGDTRYT

V gene: TRBV5-1
J gene: TRBJ2-3
CDR3 length: 13
CDR3 protein: ASSRWTSATDTQY

V gene: TRBV7-8
J gene: TRBJ1-1
CDR3 length: 9
CDR3 protein: ASRRDTEAF

V gene: TRBV5-1
J gene: TRBJ1-6
CDR3 length: 13
CDR3 protein: ASSLGQGYNSPLH

V gene: TRBV4-1
J gene: TRBJ2-5
CDR3 length: 11
CDR3 protein: ASSLLDRETQY

V gene: TRBV19
J gene: TRBJ1-2
CDR3 length: 12
CDR3 protein: ASTLGPWNYGYT

V gene: TRBV19
J gene: TRBJ1-2
CDR3 length: 13
CDR3 protein: ASSTQVVGTLGYT

V gene: TRBV19
J gene: TRBJ1-1
CDR3 length: 12
CDR3 protein: ASSARTGNTEAF

V gene: TRBV30
J gene: TRBJ2-1
CDR3 length: 11
CDR3 protein: AWRKNLAGEKF

V gene: TRBV7-2
J gene: TRBJ1-1
CDR3 length: 11
CDR3 protein: ASSLGPVTEAF

V gene: TRBV7-8
J gene: TRBJ2-7
CDR3 length: 12
CDR3 protein: ASSLRWLNYEQY

V gene: TRBV6-1
J gene: TRBJ2-1
CDR3 length: 18
CDR3 protein: ASSEVPLPGLAGRYNEQF

V gene: TRBV28
J gene: TRBJ2-7
CDR3 length: 11
CDR3 protein: ASSSAGTIKQY

V gene: TRBV19
J gene: TRBJ2-5
CDR3 length: 10
CDR3 protein: ASSASWETQY

V gene: TRBV9
J gene: TRBJ2-7
CDR3 length: 14
CDR3 protein: ASSVDAGTSSYEQY

V gene: TRBV2
J gene: TRBJ1-2
CDR3 length: 11
CDR3 protein: ASISAQGYGYT

V gene: TRBV10-3
J gene: TRBJ1-1
CDR3 length: 11
CDR3 protein: AINGGLDTEAF

V gene: TRBV2
J gene: TRBJ2-5
CDR3 length: 12
CDR3 protein: ASGEGLLQETQY

V gene: TRBV6-1
J gene: TRBJ2-5
CDR3 length: 11
CDR3 protein: ASRRQGPETQY

V gene: TRBV30
J gene: TRBJ2-7
CDR3 length: 12
CDR3 protein: AWNVGTGAYEQY

V gene: TRBV11-2
J gene: TRBJ2-5
CDR3 length: 13
CDR3 protein: ASSESGTEYETQY

V gene: TRBV20-1
J gene: TRBJ1-2
CDR3 length: 9
CDR3 protein: SARLSGGYT

V gene: TRBV10-3
J gene: TRBJ1-1
CDR3 length: 12
CDR3 protein: AIRTLEEDTEAF

V gene: TRBV9
J gene: TRBJ2-1
CDR3 length: 13
CDR3 protein: ASSVVTSSYNEQF

V gene: TRBV9
J gene: TRBJ1-6
CDR3 length: 15
CDR3 protein: ASSLTGISAYNSPLH

V gene: TRBV9
J gene: TRBJ2-7
CDR3 length: 13
CDR3 protein: ASSVAWGGKYEQY

V gene: TRBV7-8
J gene: TRBJ1-2
CDR3 length: 12
CDR3 protein: ASSFTGSNYGYT

V gene: TRBV2
J gene: TRBJ2-1
CDR3 length: 12
CDR3 protein: ASSGGRTRNEQF

V gene: TRBV5-5
J gene: TRBJ2-3
CDR3 length: 15
CDR3 protein: ASSLAPPGVVADTQY

V gene: TRBV19
J gene: TRBJ2-3
CDR3 length: 12
CDR3 protein: ASMEQKGSGTQY

V gene: TRBV18
J gene: TRBJ2-3
CDR3 length: 14
CDR3 protein: ASSPTRSASTDTQY

V gene: TRBV11-2
J gene: TRBJ2-2
CDR3 length: 9
CDR3 protein: ASSSLGTVF

V gene: TRBV7-9
J gene: TRBJ1-6
CDR3 length: 13
CDR3 protein: ASSLGGSDNSPLH

V gene: TRBV5-1
J gene: TRBJ2-1
CDR3 length: 15
CDR3 protein: ASSLASLRAGGNEQF

V gene: TRBV14
J gene: TRBJ1-2
CDR3 length: 13
CDR3 protein: ASSQDDRAAHGYT

V gene: TRBV7-2
J gene: TRBJ2-2
CDR3 length: 12
CDR3 protein: ASSSQLYTGELF

V gene: TRBV6-5
J gene: TRBJ1-6
CDR3 length: 12
CDR3 protein: ASIAAGEGSPLH